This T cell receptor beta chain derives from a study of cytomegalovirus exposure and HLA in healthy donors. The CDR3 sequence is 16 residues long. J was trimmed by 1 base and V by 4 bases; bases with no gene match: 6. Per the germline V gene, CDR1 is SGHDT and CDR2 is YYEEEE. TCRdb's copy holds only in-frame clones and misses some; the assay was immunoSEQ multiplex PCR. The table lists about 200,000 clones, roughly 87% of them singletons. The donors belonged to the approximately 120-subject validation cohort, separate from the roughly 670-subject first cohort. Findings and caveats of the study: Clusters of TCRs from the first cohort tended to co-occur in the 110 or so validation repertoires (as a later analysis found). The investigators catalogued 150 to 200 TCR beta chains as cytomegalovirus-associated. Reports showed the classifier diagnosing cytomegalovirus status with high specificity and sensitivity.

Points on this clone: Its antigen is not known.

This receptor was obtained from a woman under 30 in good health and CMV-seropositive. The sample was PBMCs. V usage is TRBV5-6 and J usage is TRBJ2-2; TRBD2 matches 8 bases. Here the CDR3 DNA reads TGTGCCAGCAGCCGCCAGCTAGCGGGGAACACCGGGGAGCTGTTTTTT. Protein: CASSRQLAGNTGELFF.